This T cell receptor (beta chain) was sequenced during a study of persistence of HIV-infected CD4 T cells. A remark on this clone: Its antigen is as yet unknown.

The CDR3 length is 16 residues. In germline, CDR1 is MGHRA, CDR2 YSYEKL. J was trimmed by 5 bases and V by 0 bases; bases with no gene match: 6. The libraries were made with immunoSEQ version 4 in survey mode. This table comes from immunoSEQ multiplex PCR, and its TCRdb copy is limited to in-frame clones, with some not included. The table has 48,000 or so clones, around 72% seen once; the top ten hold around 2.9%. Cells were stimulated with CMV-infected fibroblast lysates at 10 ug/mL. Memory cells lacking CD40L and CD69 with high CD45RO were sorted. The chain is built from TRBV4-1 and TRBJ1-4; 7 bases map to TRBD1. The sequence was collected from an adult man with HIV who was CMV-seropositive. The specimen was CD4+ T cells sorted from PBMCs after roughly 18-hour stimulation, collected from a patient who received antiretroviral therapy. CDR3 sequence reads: CASSQDWTGLNEKLFF. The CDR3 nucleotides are TGCGCCAGCAGCCAAGATTGGACAGGATTAAATGAAAAACTGTTTTTT.